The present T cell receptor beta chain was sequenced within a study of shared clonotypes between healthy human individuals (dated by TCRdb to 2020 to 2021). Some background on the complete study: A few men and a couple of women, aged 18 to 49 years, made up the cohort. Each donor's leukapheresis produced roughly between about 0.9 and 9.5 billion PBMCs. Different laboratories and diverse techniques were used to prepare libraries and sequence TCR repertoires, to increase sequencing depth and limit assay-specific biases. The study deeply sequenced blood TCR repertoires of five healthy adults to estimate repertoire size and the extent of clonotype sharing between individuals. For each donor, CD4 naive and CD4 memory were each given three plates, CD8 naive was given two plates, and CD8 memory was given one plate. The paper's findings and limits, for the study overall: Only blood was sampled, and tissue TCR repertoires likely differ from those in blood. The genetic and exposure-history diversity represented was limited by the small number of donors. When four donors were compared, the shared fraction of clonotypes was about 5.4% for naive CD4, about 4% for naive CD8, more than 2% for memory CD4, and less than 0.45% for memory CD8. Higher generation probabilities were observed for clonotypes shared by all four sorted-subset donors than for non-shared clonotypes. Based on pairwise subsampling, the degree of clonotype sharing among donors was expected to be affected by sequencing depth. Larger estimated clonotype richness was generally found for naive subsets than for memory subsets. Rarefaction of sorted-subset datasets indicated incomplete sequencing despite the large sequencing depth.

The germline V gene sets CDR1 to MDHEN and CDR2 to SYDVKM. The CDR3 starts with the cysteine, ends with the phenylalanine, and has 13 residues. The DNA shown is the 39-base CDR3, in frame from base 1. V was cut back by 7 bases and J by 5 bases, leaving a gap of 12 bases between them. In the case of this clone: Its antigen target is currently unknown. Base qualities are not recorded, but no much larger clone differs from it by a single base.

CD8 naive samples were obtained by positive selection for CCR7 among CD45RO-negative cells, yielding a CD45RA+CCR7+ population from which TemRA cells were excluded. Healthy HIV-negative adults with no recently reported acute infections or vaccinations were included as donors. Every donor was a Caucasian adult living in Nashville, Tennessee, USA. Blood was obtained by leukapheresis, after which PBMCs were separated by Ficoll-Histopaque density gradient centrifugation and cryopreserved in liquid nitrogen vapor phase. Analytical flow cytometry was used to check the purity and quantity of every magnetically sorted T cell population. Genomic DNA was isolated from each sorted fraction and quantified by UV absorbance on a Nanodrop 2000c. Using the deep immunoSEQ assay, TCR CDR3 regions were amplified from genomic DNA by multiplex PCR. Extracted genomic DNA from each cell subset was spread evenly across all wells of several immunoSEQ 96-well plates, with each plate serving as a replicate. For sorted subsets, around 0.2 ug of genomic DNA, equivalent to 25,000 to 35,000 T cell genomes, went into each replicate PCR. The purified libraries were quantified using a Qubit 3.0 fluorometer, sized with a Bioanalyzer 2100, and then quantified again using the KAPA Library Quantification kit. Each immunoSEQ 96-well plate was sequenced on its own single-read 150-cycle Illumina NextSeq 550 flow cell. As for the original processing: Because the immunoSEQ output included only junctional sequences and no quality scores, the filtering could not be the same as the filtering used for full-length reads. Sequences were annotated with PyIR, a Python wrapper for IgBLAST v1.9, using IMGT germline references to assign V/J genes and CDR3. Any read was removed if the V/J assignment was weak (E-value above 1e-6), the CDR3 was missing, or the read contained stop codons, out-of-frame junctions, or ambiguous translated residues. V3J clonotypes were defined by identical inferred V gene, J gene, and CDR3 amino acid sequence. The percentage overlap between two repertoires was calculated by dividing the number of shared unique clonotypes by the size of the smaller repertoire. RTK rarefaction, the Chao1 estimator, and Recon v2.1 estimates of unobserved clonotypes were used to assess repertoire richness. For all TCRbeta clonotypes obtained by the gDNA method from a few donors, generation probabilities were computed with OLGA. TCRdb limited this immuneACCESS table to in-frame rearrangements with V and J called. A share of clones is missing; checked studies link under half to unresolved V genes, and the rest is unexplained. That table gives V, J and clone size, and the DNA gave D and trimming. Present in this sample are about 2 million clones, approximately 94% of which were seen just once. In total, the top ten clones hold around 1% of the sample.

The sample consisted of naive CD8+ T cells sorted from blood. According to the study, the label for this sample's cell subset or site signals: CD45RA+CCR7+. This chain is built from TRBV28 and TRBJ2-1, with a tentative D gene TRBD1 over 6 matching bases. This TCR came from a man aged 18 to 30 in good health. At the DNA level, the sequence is TGTGCCAGCAATCCGGGACAAGACAATGAGCAGTTCTTC. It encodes CASNPGQDNEQFF. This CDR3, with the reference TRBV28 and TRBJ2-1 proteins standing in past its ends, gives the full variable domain DVKVTQSSRYLVKRTGEKVFLECVQDMDHENMFWYRQDPGLGLRLIYFSYDVKMKEKGDIPEGYSVSREKKERFSLILESASTNQTSMYLCASNPGQDNEQFFGPGTRLTVL.